One and the same sample provided the 2 T cell receptor beta chains below, sequenced in a study of control samples from healthy donors and cancer patients. Some clones are missing from TCRdb's copy, which holds only in-frame ones; the method was immunoSEQ multiplex PCR. The sample lists approximately 85,000 clones, 85% to 90% occurring once. Sequenced material: blood. These receptors were obtained from a woman aged 55-69 years in good health.

This clone was counted between two and nine times. The chain joins TRBV28 to TRBJ1-1; TRBD1 matches at 9 bases. The CDR3 is 16 amino acids. The germline V gene encodes CDR1 MDHEN and CDR2 SYDVKM. Unmatched junction bases numbered 5, after V lost 1 base and J lost 2 bases. CDR3 bases: TGTGCCAGCAGTTTATTTCCGGGACAGGGTAACACTGAAGCTTTCTTT. Translated: CASSLFPGQGNTEAFF.

The gene calls are TRBV4-1 and TRBJ2-1; D remains unclear. Germline lookup yields CDR1 MGHRA and CDR2 YSYEKL. Trimming stripped 2 bases from V and 7 bases from J, with 9 bases between. The CDR3 is 13 amino acids. This CDR3 reads CASSQQTGNEQFF. Here the CDR3 DNA reads TGCGCCAGCAGCCAACAGACTGGTAATGAGCAGTTCTTC.